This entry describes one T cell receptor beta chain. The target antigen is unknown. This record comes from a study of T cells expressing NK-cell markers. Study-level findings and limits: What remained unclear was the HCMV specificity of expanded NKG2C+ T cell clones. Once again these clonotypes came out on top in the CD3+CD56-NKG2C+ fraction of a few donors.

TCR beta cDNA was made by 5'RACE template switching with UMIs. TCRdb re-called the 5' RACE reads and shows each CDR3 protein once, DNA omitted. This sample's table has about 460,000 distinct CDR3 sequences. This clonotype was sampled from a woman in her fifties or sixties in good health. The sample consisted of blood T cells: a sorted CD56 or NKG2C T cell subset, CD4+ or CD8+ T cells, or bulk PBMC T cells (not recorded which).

CDR3 region: CASLRDQGFGSPLHF. This chain joins TRBV2 and TRBJ1-6; the D call of TRBD1 rests on TCRdb alone, since no DNA is present to check it. Germline V lookup: CDR1 SNHLY, CDR2 FYNNEI. This CDR3 comprises 15 residues.